This T cell receptor beta chain was identified in a study of blood T cells in healthy people across ages. Researchers collected around 10 milliliters of peripheral blood from every single donor. The second PCR ran roughly 7 to 12 cycles with a sample-barcoded 5' primer and J-beta primers. TCRdb re-analysed the 5' RACE reads in MiXCR, keeping a single row per CDR3 protein. Of about 780,000 distinct CDR3 sequences in the sample, about 26% were seen once. Concerning this clonotype itself: Its antigen remains unknown.

Germline loops: CDR1 DFQATT, CDR2 SNEGSKA (reference sequence). The CDR3 sequence is 14 residues long. The V end lost 5 bases, the J end lost 0 bases, and 14 bases lay between the germline ends. Whole-study results and caveats: Strong correlation linked observed beta diversity and percent naive T cells. Reliance upon unsorted PBMCs precluded definitive naive versus antigen-experienced comparison.

These data also featured in a second study, about T cells of mothers and their children. That source adds: Each child gave 2.9 million or so TCR beta CDR3 reads (each mother, over 9.5 million).

The chain employs TRBV20-1 and TRBJ2-7; D is ambiguous. Sequenced sample: blood. The TCR originated in a boy aged 10-17 years in good health. In nucleotides, the CDR3 is TGCAGTGCTCGAGGCACGGGTCTCTCCTACGAGCAGTACTTC. Translation: CSARGTGLSYEQYF.